Below, 30 T cell receptor beta chains from the same sample are listed, as sequenced in a study of early stage breast cancer tumors. Sequencing was performed with immunoSEQ multiplex PCR; in TCRdb, only in-frame clones are kept and a portion is missing. The repertoire has about 36,000 clones, 70% to 85% of them found once; the top ten carry approximately 7%. The material sequenced was blood. The receptors were sampled from a person between 55 and 70 years old with breast cancer.

The chain recombines TRBV2 with TRBJ1-5; D gene ambiguous. The germline V gene encodes CDR1 SNHLY and CDR2 FYNNEI. CDR3 length: 12 amino acids. Trimming took off 3 bases at V and 5 bases at J, with 5 bases between the two ends. The DNA of the CDR3 is TGTGCCAGCAGTGATAGATATCAGCCCCAGCATTTT. It yields the protein CASSDRYQPQHF. The variable domain in full, completed from reference TRBV2 and TRBJ1-5, reads EPEVTQTPSHQVTQMGQEVILRCVPISNHLYFYWYRQILGQKVEFLVSFYNNEISEKSEIFDDQFSVERPDGSNFTLKIRSTKLEDSAMYFCASSDRYQPQHFGDGTRLSIL.

The rearrangement joins TRBV18 to TRBJ2-7, with 10 bases lining up with TRBD2. With 5 bases clipped from V and 4 bases from J, the junction kept 11 bases outside the gene matches. This CDR3 spans 16 amino acids. Looked up from germline, CDR1 is KGHSH and CDR2 is LQKENI. As DNA, the CDR3 is TGTGCCAGCTCATCGAATAGCGGGGGGCCCGGGTACGAGCAGTACTTC. It codes for CASSSNSGGPGYEQYF.

The chain employs TRBV19 and TRBJ1-5, with 8 bases aligning to TRBD1. Germline assignment: CDR1 LNHDA and CDR2 SQIVND (reference sequence). The length of the CDR3 is 15 residues. V gave up 6 bases and J gave up 7 bases; unmatched junction bases: 11. The CDR3 nucleotides are TGTGCCAGTAGGGAAACAAACAGGGGGGAGCAGCCCCAGCATTTT. Amino acid sequence: CASRETNRGEQPQHF.

The rearrangement links TRBV5-1 to TRBJ2-1, with 8 bases lining up with TRBD2. After removal of 0 bases from V and 6 bases from J, the junction contained 8 bases not matched to a gene. The CDR3 extends over 16 amino acids. The V gene's germline CDR1 is SGHRS and CDR2 YFSETQ. In DNA, the CDR3 is TGCGCCAGCAGCTTGGGAGAGCGGGAGCCCCTCAATGAGCAGTTCTTC. Residues: CASSLGEREPLNEQFF.

The chain links TRBV6-1 to TRBJ2-1; no clear D gene. The length of the CDR3 is 15 residues. Germline CDR1 MNHNS, CDR2 SASEGT. The germline V and J ends were trimmed by 5 bases and 12 bases, with 23 bases remaining between them. CDR3: CASSLGLPWVVGQFF. As DNA, the CDR3 is TGTGCCAGCAGTTTAGGCCTTCCTTGGGTCGTTGGGCAGTTCTTC.

The chain links TRBV12-5 to TRBJ2-5, with D possibly TRBD1 on 5 matching bases. The CDR3 totals 15 residues. Trimming took off 1 base at V and 2 bases at J, with 11 bases between the two ends. Per germline, CDR1 LGHNT and CDR2 FRNRAP. The CDR3 bases are TGTGCTAGTGGTTTGGGCCGGCAGGGTCAAGAGACCCAGTACTTC. It is translated as CASGLGRQGQETQYF.

The V gene is TRBV6-1, the J gene TRBJ2-7; TRBD2 might be the D (5 bases). CDR1 and CDR2 (germline): MNHNS, SASEGT. The V end lost 2 bases, the J end lost 5 bases, and 16 bases lay between the germline ends. The CDR3 runs to 15 residues. CDR3 coding DNA: TGTGCCAGCAGTGAAATACTCTACCCCGGGAACGAGCAGTACTTC. The encoded protein is CASSEILYPGNEQYF.

This clone came up a few times. This chain links TRBV27 with TRBJ1-1, with D possibly TRBD1 on 5 matching bases. The CDR3 is 16 amino acids. Germline-derived CDR1 and CDR2 are MNHEY and SMNVEV (reference sequence). The germline V and J ends were trimmed by 1 base and 1 base, with 13 bases remaining between them. CDR3 DNA sequence: TGTGCCAGCAGTTTATGGGCAGGGTGGGGGAACACTGAAGCTTTCTTT. This codes for CASSLWAGWGNTEAFF.

The chain employs TRBV6-1 and TRBJ2-1; 13 bases agree with TRBD2. J lost 4 bases, V lost 10 bases, and 7 bases had no gene match. The CDR3 totals 15 residues. Germline V gene data show CDR1 as MNHNS and CDR2 as SASEGT. The CDR3 protein is CATRTSGGPYNEQFF. DNA of the CDR3: TGTGCCACTCGGACTAGCGGGGGCCCTTACAATGAGCAGTTCTTC.

The chain employs TRBV5-1 and TRBJ1-4; perhaps TRBD1 as D (5 bases). The CDR3 runs to 15 residues. V was shortened by 4 bases and J by 7 bases, with 17 bases between the two germline ends. Germline CDR1 is SGHRS and CDR2 is YFSETQ. CDR3 protein: CASSPFAGEGEKLFF. Written as DNA, the CDR3 is TGCGCCAGCAGCCCCTTCGCGGGGGAGGGTGAAAAACTGTTTTTT.

This chain links TRBV18 with TRBJ2-2, with D possibly being TRBD2 (5 bases). In germline, CDR1 is KGHSH, CDR2 LQKENI. The V and J ends lost 6 bases and 8 bases respectively, with 25 bases between them. CDR3 length: 17 amino acids. As DNA, the CDR3 is TGTGCCAGCTCCCCAGGACTTTCCGCTTCCCTAGGAGGGGAGCTGTTTTTT. The encoded protein is CASSPGLSASLGGELFF. Full variable domain (rest looked up from reference TRBV18 and TRBJ2-2): NAGVMQNPRHLVRRRGQEARLRCSPMKGHSHVYWYRQLPEEGLKFMVYLQKENIIDESGMPKERFSAEFPKEGPSILRIQQVVRGDSAAYFCASSPGLSASLGGELFFGEGSRLTVL.

J is TRBJ1-5 and V is TRBV2; 7 nucleotides agree with TRBD1. Per germline, CDR1 SNHLY and CDR2 FYNNEI. Trimming took 2 bases from V and 1 from J; bases not matched to a gene: 2. The CDR3 loop spans 15 amino acids. The chain's CDR3 is CASSEFRGSNQPQHF. In DNA, the CDR3 is TGTGCCAGCAGTGAATTCAGGGGGAGCAATCAGCCCCAGCATTTT.

This rearrangement joins TRBV2 to TRBJ1-4; TRBD1 is a possible D gene (6 bases). The CDR3 is 14 amino acids. Germline-derived CDR1 and CDR2 are SNHLY and FYNNEI. V lost 7 bases and J lost 11, with 20 bases in between. This CDR3 is CASKSDSLGGKLFF. CDR3 DNA: TGTGCCAGCAAGTCGGACAGCCTGGGGGGGAAACTGTTTTTT.

The chain employs TRBV5-1 and TRBJ1-2; 10 positions agree with TRBD1. Germline lookup yields CDR1 SGHRS and CDR2 YFSETQ. V lost 3 bases, J lost 5 bases, and 10 bases stayed unmatched. The CDR3 loop spans 16 amino acids. The CDR3 region is CASSWTGTGEGYGYTF. As DNA, the CDR3 is TGCGCCAGCAGCTGGACCGGGACAGGGGAAGGGTATGGCTACACCTTC.

The V gene is TRBV5-1, the J gene TRBJ2-6; 13 bases agree with TRBD2. The CDR3 loop spans 18 amino acids. Germline trimming cut 0 bases from V and 0 bases from J; bases unmatched to any gene: 0. Germline V lookup: CDR1 SGHRS, CDR2 YFSETQ. CDR3 DNA sequence: TGCGCCAGCAGCTTGGGACTAGCGGGAGGCTCTGGGGCCAACGTCCTGACTTTC. Its protein is CASSLGLAGGSGANVLTF.

The V and J genes are TRBV28 and TRBJ1-1; TRBD1 might be the D (5 bases). Germline assignment: CDR1 MDHEN and CDR2 SYDVKM. The CDR3 is 11 residues long. Trimming cost V 3 bases and J 9 bases, with 8 bases left between them. DNA for the CDR3: TGTGCCAGCAGTTTGTGGACAAAAGCTTTCTTT. It encodes CASSLWTKAFF.

The chain links TRBV11-1 to TRBJ2-5; 8 nucleotides line up with TRBD1. Germline trimming cut 1 base from V and 1 base from J; bases unmatched to any gene: 2. CDR1 and CDR2 from the germline V gene are SGHAT and FQDESV (reference sequence). The CDR3 spans 15 residues. The CDR3 DNA sequence: TGTGCCAGCAGCTTAGACAGGGGGGCCCAAGAGACCCAGTACTTC. The encoded protein is CASSLDRGAQETQYF. Using reference TRBV11-1 and TRBJ2-5 for the parts outside the CDR3, the full variable domain is EAEVAQSPRYKITEKSQAVAFWCDPISGHATLYWYRQILGQGPELLVQFQDESVVDDSQLPKDRFSAERLKGVDSTLKIQPAELGDSAMYLCASSLDRGAQETQYFGPGTRLLVL.

The chain recombines TRBV30 with TRBJ2-5; D tentatively reads TRBD1 or TRBD2 (6 bases each). V dropped 2 bases and J dropped 5 bases, with 18 bases sitting between them. CDR1 and CDR2 from the germline V gene are GTSNPN and SVGIG (reference sequence). CDR3 size: 15 residues. In DNA, the CDR3 is TGTGCCTGGAGTCCGGACGGAGGGGGTCGGGAGACCCAGTACTTC. Translating gives CAWSPDGGGRETQYF. The complete variable domain, with remaining parts taken from reference TRBV30 and TRBJ2-5, reads SQTIHQWPATLVQPVGSPLSLECTVEGTSNPNLYWYRQAAGRGLQLLFYSVGIGQISSEVPQNLSASRPQDRQFILSSKKLLLSDSGFYLCAWSPDGGGRETQYFGPGTRLLVL.

The V call is TRBV6-1, the J call TRBJ2-7; the match to TRBD2 covers 10 bases. Trimming cost V 1 base and J 2 bases; bases outside gene matches: 2. The V gene's germline CDR1 is MNHNS and CDR2 SASEGT. This CDR3 spans 15 amino acids. The CDR3 DNA reads as TGTGCCAGCAGTGAAGGGGGACTAGCGCCCTACGAGCAGTACTTC. Protein sequence: CASSEGGLAPYEQYF.

The V and J genes are TRBV6-5 and TRBJ2-7; 7 nucleotides line up with TRBD2. V gave up 2 bases and J gave up 3 bases; unmatched junction bases: 10. CDR3 length: 16 residues. Looked up from germline, CDR1 is MNHEY and CDR2 is SVGAGI. The CDR3 loop reads CASSYPGVGGNYEQYF. The CDR3 DNA sequence: TGTGCCAGCAGTTACCCAGGAGTGGGGGGGAACTACGAGCAGTACTTC.

The chain is built from TRBV28 and TRBJ1-1, with D perhaps matching TRBD1 (5 bases). Germline-derived CDR1 and CDR2 are MDHEN and SYDVKM. The CDR3 runs 11 residues. Trimming removed 6 bases at V and 7 bases at J, with 9 bases between. The CDR3 reads CASRGTFEAFF. CDR3 DNA sequence: TGTGCCAGCAGGGGGACTTTTGAAGCTTTCTTT. The variable domain in full, with the rest retrieved from reference TRBV28 and TRBJ1-1, is DVKVTQSSRYLVKRTGEKVFLECVQDMDHENMFWYRQDPGLGLRLIYFSYDVKMKEKGDIPEGYSVSREKKERFSLILESASTNQTSMYLCASRGTFEAFFGQGTRLTVV.

This clone showed up just a few times. The V and J genes are TRBV5-8 and TRBJ1-5; 8 bases line up with TRBD1. Per germline, CDR1 SGHTS and CDR2 YDEGEE. The CDR3 has 13 amino acids. V trimming: 5 bases; J trimming: 12 bases; junction bases outside the gene matches: 10. Written as DNA, the CDR3 is TGTGCCAGCAGTCGGACAGGGAAAGGGGTCCAGCATTTT. This codes for CASSRTGKGVQHF. Using reference TRBV5-8 and TRBJ1-5 for the parts outside the CDR3, the full variable domain is EAGVTQSPTHLIKTRGQQATLRCSPISGHTSVYWYQQALGLGLQFLLWYDEGEERNRGNFPPRFSGRQFPNYSSELNVNALELEDSALYLCASSRTGKGVQHFGDGTRLSIL.

The V and J genes are TRBV11-3 and TRBJ1-2, with unresolved D. The V gene lost 3 bases and the J gene lost 4 bases, with 12 bases spanning the gap. This CDR3 has 14 residues. Germline CDR1 SGHNT, CDR2 YENEEA. The CDR3 protein is CASSFERRGYGYTF. DNA for the CDR3: TGTGCCAGCAGCTTTGAACGGCGGGGCTATGGCTACACCTTC.

The rearrangement links TRBV18 to TRBJ1-1; 7 nucleotides line up with TRBD1. After removal of 6 bases from V and 8 bases from J, the junction contained 15 bases not matched to a gene. The CDR3 has 15 amino acids. CDR1 KGHSH and CDR2 LQKENI come from the germline V gene. The DNA of the CDR3 is TGTGCCAGCTCTTATACGCTCGGGACAGTTGCCGAAGCTTTCTTT. This gives the protein CASSYTLGTVAEAFF.

The chain employs TRBV28 and TRBJ2-7, with a weak D call TRBD1 (6 bases). The CDR3 covers 13 residues. Germline V gives CDR1 MDHEN, CDR2 SYDVKM. V was shortened by 10 bases and J by 5 bases, with 18 bases between the two germline ends. CDR3 in amino acids: CATSLQGIHEQYF. The CDR3 nucleotides read TGTGCCACCTCATTGCAGGGGATCCACGAGCAGTACTTC.

The genes are TRBV6-1 and TRBJ1-4; unclear D gene. V dropped 2 bases and J dropped 6 bases, with 13 bases sitting between them. The CDR3 length is 15 residues. From germline, CDR1 is MNHNS and CDR2 SASEGT. The CDR3 loop is CASSERWGRDEKLFF. Here the CDR3 DNA reads TGTGCCAGCAGTGAACGGTGGGGAAGGGATGAAAAACTGTTTTTT.

The CDR3 region has the DNA TGTGCCAGCAGTCCGCGGACTAGCGGAACCTACGAGCAGTACTTC. It is translated as CASSPRTSGTYEQYF. The rearrangement links TRBV6-1 to TRBJ2-7; 10 positions match TRBD2. The germline V gene has CDR1 MNHNS and CDR2 SASEGT. The CDR3 length is 15 residues. V shed 5 bases, J shed 2 bases, and the junction held 6 bases outside the gene matches.

The J gene is TRBJ1-5, the V gene TRBV18; tentatively, D is TRBD1 (5 bases). V lost 3 bases and J lost 0, with 9 bases in between. This CDR3 is built from 15 residues. The V gene's germline CDR1 is KGHSH and CDR2 LQKENI. In DNA, the CDR3 is TGTGCCAGCTCACCCCAGGGAGATAGCAATCAGCCCCAGCATTTT. Translated, it gives CASSPQGDSNQPQHF.

This clone has just one count. The chain couples TRBV11-2 to TRBJ1-4; D remains unclear. CDR3 size: 14 residues. Germline V gene lookup returns CDR1 SGHAT and CDR2 FQNNGV. Trimming shortened V by 5 bases and J by 4 bases, and 11 bases separated the two germline ends. CDR3 sequence: CASSKRTFNEKLFF. Written as DNA, the CDR3 is TGTGCCAGCAGCAAAAGGACTTTTAATGAAAAACTGTTTTTT.

The chain couples TRBV27 to TRBJ1-6, with D hard to call. Trimming cost V 3 bases and J 6 bases, with 12 bases left between them. Germline lookup yields CDR1 MNHEY and CDR2 SMNVEV (reference sequence). The CDR3 has 15 amino acids. CDR3 in DNA: TGTGCCAGCAGTTTGACTGTCCGGTCTAATTCACCCCTCCACTTT. It yields the protein CASSLTVRSNSPLHF.